Following are 9 T cell receptor beta chains from one sample sequenced in a study of shared clonotypes between healthy human individuals. Data came from immunoSEQ multiplex PCR; TCRdb stores just in-frame clones and leaves some out. The data hold around 1.5 million clones, with 95% to 99% observed a single time. The sequenced sample was naive CD4+ T cells sorted from blood. Subset indicated: CD45RA+ positively selected. These TCRs come from a man aged 25 to 40 in good health.

Here the CDR3 DNA reads TGTGCCAGCAGCCCCCGACCTCCCACTGAAGCTTTCTTT. Translation: CASSPRPPTEAFF. The chain joins TRBV11-2 to TRBJ1-1; D uncertain. The length of the CDR3 is 13 residues. The germline gives CDR1 SGHAT, CDR2 FQNNGV. The germline V and J ends were trimmed by 5 bases and 4 bases, with 11 bases remaining between them.

V gene TRBV5-6 combines with J gene TRBJ2-4; 10 nucleotides agree with TRBD1. CDR1 SGHDT and CDR2 YYEEEE come from the germline V gene. This CDR3 spans 17 amino acids. Unmatched junction bases numbered 4, after V lost 0 bases and J lost 1 base. The CDR3 region is CASSLGQGAWAKNIQYF. As DNA, the CDR3 is TGTGCCAGCAGCTTGGGACAGGGGGCTTGGGCCAAAAACATTCAGTACTTC.

The rearrangement uses TRBV28 and TRBJ1-2; D might be TRBD1 (5 bases). The CDR3 has 14 amino acids. Per germline, CDR1 MDHEN and CDR2 SYDVKM. V was pared by 2 bases and J by 8 bases, with 15 bases between. CDR3 in DNA: TGTGCCAGCAGTTTAAGTATCAGGGCACAGGGCTACACCTTC. Its protein product is CASSLSIRAQGYTF.

The chain joins TRBV2 to TRBJ2-4; a possible D gene is TRBD1 (6 bases). The CDR3 is 17 residues long. The germline CDR1 and CDR2 sequences are SNHLY and FYNNEI. Trimming removed 6 bases from V and 2 bases from J, with 20 bases in between. Here the CDR3 reads CASRRTGSSDSKNIQYF. CDR3 in DNA: TGTGCCAGCAGGAGAACAGGGAGTAGCGATTCCAAAAACATTCAGTACTTC.

The genes are TRBV6-1 and TRBJ1-1; 9 nucleotides agree with TRBD1. The CDR3 has 15 amino acids. CDR1 and CDR2 (germline): MNHNS, SASEGT. With 6 bases clipped from V and 3 bases from J, the junction kept 8 bases outside the gene matches. CDR3 sequence reads: CASSRRDRVYTEAFF. The CDR3 DNA sequence: TGTGCCAGCAGCCGCCGGGACAGGGTTTACACTGAAGCTTTCTTT.

The sample holds one count of this clone. CDR3 in amino acids: CASSLTLPDTQYF. The CDR3 DNA follows: TGTGCCAGCAGCTTAACTCTCCCAGATACGCAGTATTTT. The chain uses TRBV7-3 and TRBJ2-3; D unclear. CDR3 length: 13 residues. V dropped 0 bases and J dropped 4 bases, with 5 bases sitting between them. Germline assignment: CDR1 SGHTA and CDR2 FQGTGA.

The rearrangement joins TRBV19 to TRBJ2-1, with 9 bases fitting TRBD2. CDR3 size: 17 residues. Germline lookup yields CDR1 LNHDA and CDR2 SQIVND (reference sequence). Losses at the gene ends were 5 bases for V and 2 bases for J; bases not matched to a gene: 10. DNA of the CDR3: TGTGCCAGTAGTCTCGAAGGGGGCGGGAGGGCCTACAATGAGCAGTTCTTC. This gives the protein CASSLEGGGRAYNEQFF.

The chain couples TRBV18 to TRBJ2-1; no clear D gene. Deletions cut 4 bases from V and 7 bases from J, with 11 bases between. The CDR3 has 13 residues. In germline, CDR1 is KGHSH, CDR2 LQKENI. The CDR3 sequence is CASSLPLGNEQFF. In DNA, the CDR3 is TGTGCCAGCTCACTACCCCTGGGGAATGAGCAGTTCTTC.

This clone appeared once. The V gene is TRBV28, the J gene TRBJ1-1, with D unresolved. Trimming took off 3 bases at V and 2 bases at J, with 19 bases between the two ends. This CDR3 has 17 amino acids. Germline lookup yields CDR1 MDHEN and CDR2 SYDVKM. CDR3 sequence reads: CASSFRYFAAPNTEAFF. In nucleotides, the CDR3 is TGTGCCAGCAGTTTCCGCTATTTCGCGGCACCCAACACTGAAGCTTTCTTT.